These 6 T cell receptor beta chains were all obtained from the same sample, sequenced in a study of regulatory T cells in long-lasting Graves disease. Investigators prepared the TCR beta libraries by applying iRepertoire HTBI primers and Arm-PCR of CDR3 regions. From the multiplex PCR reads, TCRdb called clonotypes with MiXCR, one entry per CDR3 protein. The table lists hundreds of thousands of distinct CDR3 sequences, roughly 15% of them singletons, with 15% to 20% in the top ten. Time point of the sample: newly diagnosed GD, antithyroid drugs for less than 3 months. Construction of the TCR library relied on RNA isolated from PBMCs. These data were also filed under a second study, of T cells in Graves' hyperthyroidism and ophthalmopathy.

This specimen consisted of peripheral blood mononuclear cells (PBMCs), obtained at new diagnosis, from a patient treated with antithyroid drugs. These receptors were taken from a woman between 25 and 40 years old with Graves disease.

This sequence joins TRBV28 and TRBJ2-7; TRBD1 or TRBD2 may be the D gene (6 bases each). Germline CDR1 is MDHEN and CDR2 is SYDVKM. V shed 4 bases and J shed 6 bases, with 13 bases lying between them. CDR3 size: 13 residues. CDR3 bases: TGTGCCAGCAGTTCTGGGGGGCTGATCGAGCAGTACTTC. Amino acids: CASSSGGLIEQYF. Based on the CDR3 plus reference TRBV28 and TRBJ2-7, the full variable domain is DVKVTQSSRYLVKRTGEKVFLECVQDMDHENMFWYRQDPGLGLRLIYFSYDVKMKEKGDIPEGYSVSREKKERFSLILESASTNQTSMYLCASSSGGLIEQYFGPGTRLTVT.

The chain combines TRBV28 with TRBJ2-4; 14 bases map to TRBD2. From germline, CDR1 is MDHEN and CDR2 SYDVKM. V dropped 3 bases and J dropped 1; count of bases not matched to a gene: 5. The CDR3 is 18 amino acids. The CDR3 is CASSFRLAGGEAKNIQYF. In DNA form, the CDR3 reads TGTGCCAGCAGTTTTCGACTAGCGGGGGGGGAGGCCAAAAACATTCAGTACTTC.

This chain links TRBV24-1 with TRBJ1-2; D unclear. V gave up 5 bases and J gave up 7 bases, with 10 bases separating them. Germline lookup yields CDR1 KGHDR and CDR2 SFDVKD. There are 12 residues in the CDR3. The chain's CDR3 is CATSVGMGGYTF. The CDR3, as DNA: TGTGCCACCAGTGTCGGGATGGGTGGCTACACCTTC.

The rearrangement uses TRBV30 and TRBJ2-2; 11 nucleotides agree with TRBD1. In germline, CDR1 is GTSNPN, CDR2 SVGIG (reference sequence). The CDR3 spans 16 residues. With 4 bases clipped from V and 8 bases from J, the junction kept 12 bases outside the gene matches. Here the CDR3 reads CAWTPLGTGGKGELFF. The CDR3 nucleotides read TGTGCCTGGACGCCTTTAGGGACAGGGGGTAAGGGGGAGCTGTTTTTT. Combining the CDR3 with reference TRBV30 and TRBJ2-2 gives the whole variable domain SQTIHQWPATLVQPVGSPLSLECTVEGTSNPNLYWYRQAAGRGLQLLFYSVGIGQISSEVPQNLSASRPQDRQFILSSKKLLLSDSGFYLCAWTPLGTGGKGELFFGEGSRLTVL.

The CDR3 here is CASSMQGQNEQYF. Written as DNA, the CDR3 is TGTGCCAGTAGTATGCAGGGGCAAAACGAGCAGTACTTC. This chain uses TRBV19 with TRBJ2-7; maybe TRBD1 (6 bases). In germline, CDR1 is LNHDA, CDR2 SQIVND (reference sequence). V lost 3 bases and J 5 bases, leaving 11 bases between the germline ends. This CDR3 contains 13 residues.

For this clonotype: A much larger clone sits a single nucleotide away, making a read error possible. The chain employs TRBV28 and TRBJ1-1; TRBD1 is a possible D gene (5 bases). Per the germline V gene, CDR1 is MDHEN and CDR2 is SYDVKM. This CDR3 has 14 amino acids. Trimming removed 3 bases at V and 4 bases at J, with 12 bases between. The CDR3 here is CASSFAGRGTEAFF. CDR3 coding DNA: TGTGCCAGCAGTTTCGCAGGGAGGGGCACTGAAGCTTTCTTT.